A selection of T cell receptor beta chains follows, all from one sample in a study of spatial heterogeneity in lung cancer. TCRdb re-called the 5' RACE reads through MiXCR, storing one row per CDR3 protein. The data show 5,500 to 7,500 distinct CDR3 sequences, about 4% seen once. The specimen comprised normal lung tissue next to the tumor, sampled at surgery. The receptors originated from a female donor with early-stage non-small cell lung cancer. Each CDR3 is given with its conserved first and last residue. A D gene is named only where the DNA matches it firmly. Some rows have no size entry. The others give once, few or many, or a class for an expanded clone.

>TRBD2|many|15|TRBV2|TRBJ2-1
CASSERGAEYNEQFF
TGTGCCAGCAGTGAGCGGGGGGCGGAATACAATGAGCAGTTCTTC
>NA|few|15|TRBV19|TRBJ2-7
CASSPYPLGDGEQYF
TGTGCCAGTAGTCCCTATCCCCTAGGGGACGGGGAGCAGTACTTC
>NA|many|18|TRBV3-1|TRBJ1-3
CASSQDSPTGHSGNTIYF
TGTGCCAGCAGCCAAGATTCCCCAACAGGCCACTCTGGAAACACCATATATTTT
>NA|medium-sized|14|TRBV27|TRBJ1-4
CASSDRMVWEKLFF
TGTGCCAGCAGTGATCGGATGGTTTGGGAAAAACTGTTTTTT
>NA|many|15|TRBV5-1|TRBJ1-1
CASSFLAQTNTEAFF
TGCGCCAGCAGCTTTTTAGCTCAAACGAACACTGAAGCTTTCTTT
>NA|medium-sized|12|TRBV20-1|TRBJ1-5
CSARPGNQPQHF
TGCAGTGCTAGACCTGGGAATCAGCCCCAGCATTTT
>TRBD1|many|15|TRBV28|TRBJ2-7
CASSSPSGTVFKQYF
TGTGCCAGCAGTTCCCCTTCCGGGACAGTCTTCAAGCAGTACTTC
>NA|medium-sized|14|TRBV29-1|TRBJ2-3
CSVEGGPGADTQYF
TGCAGCGTTGAAGGAGGACCGGGGGCAGATACGCAGTATTTT
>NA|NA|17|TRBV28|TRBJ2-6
CATSGSQSSSGANVLTF
TGTGCCACCAGTGGATCCCAATCCAGCTCTGGGGCCAACGTCCTGACTTTC
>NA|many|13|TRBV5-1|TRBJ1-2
CASSFPQGNGYTF
TGCGCCAGCAGCTTTCCCCAGGGGAATGGCTACACCTTC
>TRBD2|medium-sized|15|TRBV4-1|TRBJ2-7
CASSQAPGGSYEQYF
TGCGCCAGCAGCCAAGCGCCGGGGGGATCATACGAGCAGTACTTC
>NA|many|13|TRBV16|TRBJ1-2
CASSYNTQGGYTF
TGTGCCAGCAGCTACAACACACAGGGTGGCTACACCTTC
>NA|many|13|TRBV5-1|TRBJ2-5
CASSSGGSETQYF
TGCGCCAGCAGCTCGGGGGGCTCGGAGACCCAGTACTTC
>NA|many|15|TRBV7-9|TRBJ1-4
CASSLEEGTNEKLFF
TGTGCCAGCAGCTTAGAAGAGGGAACTAATGAAAAACTGTTTTTT
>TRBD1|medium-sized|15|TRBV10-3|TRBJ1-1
CAILDREGGHTEAFF
TGTGCCATCCTGGACAGGGAGGGAGGGCACACTGAAGCTTTCTTT